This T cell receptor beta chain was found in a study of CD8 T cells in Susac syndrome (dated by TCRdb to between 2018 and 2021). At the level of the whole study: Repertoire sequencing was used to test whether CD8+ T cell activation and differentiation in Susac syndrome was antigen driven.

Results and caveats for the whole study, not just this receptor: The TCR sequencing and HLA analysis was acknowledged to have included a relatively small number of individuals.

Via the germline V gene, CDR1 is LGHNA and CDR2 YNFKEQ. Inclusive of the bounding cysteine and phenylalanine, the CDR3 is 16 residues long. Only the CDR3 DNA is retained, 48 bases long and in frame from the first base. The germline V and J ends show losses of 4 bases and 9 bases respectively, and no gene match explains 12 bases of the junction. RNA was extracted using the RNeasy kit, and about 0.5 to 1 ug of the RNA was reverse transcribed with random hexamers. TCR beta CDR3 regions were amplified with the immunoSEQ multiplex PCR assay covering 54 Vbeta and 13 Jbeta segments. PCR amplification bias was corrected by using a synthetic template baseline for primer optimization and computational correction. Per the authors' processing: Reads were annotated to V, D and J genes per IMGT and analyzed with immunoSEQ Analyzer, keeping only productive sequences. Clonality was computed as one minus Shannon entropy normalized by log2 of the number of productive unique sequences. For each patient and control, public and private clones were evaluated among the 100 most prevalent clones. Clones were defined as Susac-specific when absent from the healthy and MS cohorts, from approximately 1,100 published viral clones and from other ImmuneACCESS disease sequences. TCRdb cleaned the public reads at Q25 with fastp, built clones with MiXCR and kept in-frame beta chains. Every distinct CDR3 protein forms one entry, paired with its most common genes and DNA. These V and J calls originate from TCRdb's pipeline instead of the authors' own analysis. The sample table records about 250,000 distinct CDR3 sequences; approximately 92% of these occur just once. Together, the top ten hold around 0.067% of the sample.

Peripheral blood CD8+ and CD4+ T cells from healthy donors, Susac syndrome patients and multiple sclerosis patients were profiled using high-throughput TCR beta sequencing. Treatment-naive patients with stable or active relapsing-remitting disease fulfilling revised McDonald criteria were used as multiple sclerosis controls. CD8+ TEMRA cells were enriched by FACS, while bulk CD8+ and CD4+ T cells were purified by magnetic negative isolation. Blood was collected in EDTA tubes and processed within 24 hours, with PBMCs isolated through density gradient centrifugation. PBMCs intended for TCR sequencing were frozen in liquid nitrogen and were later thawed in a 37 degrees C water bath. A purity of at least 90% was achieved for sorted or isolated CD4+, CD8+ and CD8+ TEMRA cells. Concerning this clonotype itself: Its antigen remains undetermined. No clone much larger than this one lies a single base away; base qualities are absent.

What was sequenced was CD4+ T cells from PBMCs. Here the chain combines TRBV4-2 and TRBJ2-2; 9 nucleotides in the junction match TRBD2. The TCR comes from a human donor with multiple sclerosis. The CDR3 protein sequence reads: CASSRTGLATGRELFF. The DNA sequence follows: TGTGCCAGCAGCCGCACGGGACTAGCAACCGGGAGGGAGCTGTTTTTT.